Listed here are 17 T cell receptor beta chains from one sample, sequenced in a study of blood T cells in healthy people across ages. The second PCR ran about 6 to 12 cycles with a sample-barcoded 5' primer and J-beta primers. In TCRdb, the 5' RACE reads were re-called with MiXCR into one record per CDR3 protein. The sample includes about 1.7 million distinct CDR3 sequences, about 30% seen only once; the top ten take more than 6%. Material: blood. Receptor source: a woman under 40 in good health.

The chain has TRBV12-3 or TRBV12-4 and TRBJ1-6, with a tentative D call TRBD1 (5 bases). CDR3 length: 14 residues. The V end was cut by 5 bases, the J end by 10 bases, with 15 bases between. The CDR3 DNA reads as TGTGCCAGCAGTGGGGCAGGGTCGGTGTCACCCCTCCACTTT. It is translated as CASSGAGSVSPLHF.

The chain couples TRBV15 to TRBJ2-3; tentatively, D is TRBD2 (6 bases). The germline V gene encodes CDR1 LNHNV and CDR2 YYDKDF (reference sequence). The V and J ends lost 5 bases and 6 bases respectively, with 27 bases between them. The CDR3 is 18 amino acids. CDR3 DNA: TGTGCCACCAGCCCTACCCGTAGCGGCCCATTCCGCTGGGATACGCAGTATTTT. It encodes CATSPTRSGPFRWDTQYF.

The rearrangement links TRBV27 to TRBJ2-7; D is possibly TRBD2 (5 bases). Deletions cut 3 bases from V and 7 bases from J, with 13 bases between. Germline V gene data show CDR1 as MNHEY and CDR2 as SMNVEV (reference sequence). The CDR3 contains 13 residues. The CDR3 sequence: CASSFRWSGEQYF. The CDR3 DNA follows: TGTGCCAGCAGTTTTAGGTGGTCGGGAGAGCAGTACTTC.

This clonotype was seen many times. V and J are TRBV18 and TRBJ2-1, with TRBD1 identical over 8 bases. V dropped 2 bases and J dropped 8; count of bases not matched to a gene: 5. The germline gives CDR1 KGHSH, CDR2 LQKENI. This CDR3 has 14 amino acids. The CDR3 nucleotides read TGTGCCAGCTCACCAGACAGGGGTGGAGATGAGCAGTTCTTC. Protein: CASSPDRGGDEQFF.

At least ten counts were recorded for this clonotype. The chain combines TRBV20-1 with TRBJ2-7, with 8 bases aligning to TRBD2. With 5 bases clipped from V and 7 bases from J, the junction kept 7 bases outside the gene matches. Germline CDR1 DFQATT, CDR2 SNEGSKA (reference sequence). CDR3 length equals 12 residues. The CDR3 sequence is CSAGGAGAEQYF. In nucleotides, the CDR3 is TGCAGTGCTGGAGGAGCGGGGGCTGAGCAGTACTTC.

A few counts support this clonotype. The chain has TRBV30 and TRBJ2-7; 9 bases fit TRBD1. Germline trimming cut 6 bases from V and 4 bases from J; bases unmatched to any gene: 19. The CDR3 has 17 residues. Germline CDR1 is GTSNPN and CDR2 is SVGIG (reference sequence). As DNA, the CDR3 is TGTGCCTGCTCCGAGCTCCCCCCCGGGACAGGGTGGTACGAGCAGTACTTC. Its protein product is CACSELPPGTGWYEQYF.

The genes are TRBV29-1 and TRBJ1-1, with 7 bases aligning to TRBD1. This CDR3 region has 12 residues. The germline V gene encodes CDR1 SQVTM and CDR2 ANQGSEA. V was clipped by 6 bases and J by 1 base; unmatched bases: 2. CDR3 sequence: CSVGQENTEAFF. The CDR3 region has the DNA TGCAGCGTCGGACAGGAGAACACTGAAGCTTTCTTT.

This chain links TRBV7-9 with TRBJ1-6; 9 nucleotides match TRBD1. After removal of 5 bases from V and 10 bases from J, the junction contained 6 bases not matched to a gene. Per germline, CDR1 SEHNR and CDR2 FQNEAQ (reference sequence). This CDR3 is built from 14 residues. The DNA for the CDR3 is TGTGCCAGCAGCCCCGGGACAGGGCTCTCACCCCTCCACTTT. Translation gives CASSPGTGLSPLHF.

This clonotype has a count of ten or more. The chain has TRBV28 and TRBJ1-4; 8 bases align to TRBD1. Germline assignment: CDR1 MDHEN and CDR2 SYDVKM. V lost 6 bases, J lost 3 bases, and 3 bases stayed unmatched. This CDR3 comprises 14 residues. CDR3 region: CASSLQGANEKLFF. Here the CDR3 DNA reads TGTGCCAGCAGCTTACAGGGGGCTAATGAAAAACTGTTTTTT. The entire variable domain, with the rest obtained from reference TRBV28 and TRBJ1-4, is as follows: DVKVTQSSRYLVKRTGEKVFLECVQDMDHENMFWYRQDPGLGLRLIYFSYDVKMKEKGDIPEGYSVSREKKERFSLILESASTNQTSMYLCASSLQGANEKLFFGSGTQLSVL.

V usage is TRBV7-9 and J usage is TRBJ2-1, with D tentatively TRBD1 (5 bases). V lost 5 bases, J lost 9 bases, and 20 bases lay in between. Germline CDR1 and CDR2: SEHNR and FQNEAQ (reference sequence). The CDR3 runs to 15 residues. The CDR3 DNA sequence: TGTGCCAGCAGCCTGCGTGACAGCCCGGGTGGTGAGCAGTTCTTC. Protein sequence: CASSLRDSPGGEQFF.

In its sample, this clonotype was seen a few times. This chain connects TRBV9 to TRBJ2-1, with TRBD1 identical over 7 bases. Germline V gives CDR1 SGDLS, CDR2 YYNGEE. The CDR3 consists of 16 residues. The trim removed 3 bases at V and 1 base at J, leaving 7 bases unmatched. CDR3 sequence reads: CASSAAGGRSYNEQFF. CDR3 nucleotide sequence: TGTGCCAGCAGCGCGGCAGGGGGACGATCCTACAATGAGCAGTTCTTC.

This clonotype appeared many times. V usage is TRBV6-5 and J usage is TRBJ2-1, with 10 nucleotides matching TRBD1. The CDR3 is 16 amino acids. The V gene end was trimmed by 8 bases and the J gene end by 6 bases; junction bases not matched to a gene: 13. Germline loops: CDR1 MNHEY, CDR2 SVGAGI. CDR3 region: CASSYSGTGESNEQFF. The CDR3 DNA reads as TGTGCCAGCTCATACTCCGGGACAGGGGAGAGCAATGAGCAGTTCTTC.

The J gene is TRBJ1-1, the V gene TRBV14; D call uncertain. Germline CDR1 is SGHDN and CDR2 is FVKESK. The CDR3 contains 15 residues. Trimming stripped 4 bases from V and 3 bases from J, with 15 bases between. CDR3 protein: CASSPTNRLDTEAFF. The CDR3 coding sequence is TGTGCCAGCAGCCCCACGAACCGGCTCGACACTGAAGCTTTCTTT.

V and J are TRBV30 and TRBJ2-5; the D is unclear. Germline-derived CDR1 and CDR2 are GTSNPN and SVGIG (reference sequence). The ends were cut back, 2 bases at V and 4 bases at J, with 8 bases in the middle. CDR3 length: 12 residues. The CDR3 spells CAWSSQRETQYF. The CDR3 bases are TGTGCCTGGAGTTCCCAGAGAGAGACCCAGTACTTC. The whole variable domain, filled in from reference TRBV30 and TRBJ2-5, reads SQTIHQWPATLVQPVGSPLSLECTVEGTSNPNLYWYRQAAGRGLQLLFYSVGIGQISSEVPQNLSASRPQDRQFILSSKKLLLSDSGFYLCAWSSQRETQYFGPGTRLLVL.

The chain is built from TRBV20-1 and TRBJ2-7; no firm D call. V was cut by 0 bases and J by 4 bases, with 13 bases left in between. The length of the CDR3 is 14 residues. CDR1 DFQATT and CDR2 SNEGSKA come from the germline V gene (reference sequence). The CDR3 loop reads CSARDPRADYEQYF. CDR3 coding DNA: TGCAGTGCTAGAGATCCGCGCGCGGATTACGAGCAGTACTTC.

This clonotype was counted a few times. CDR3 amino acids: CASSLWTSSYNEQFF. In nucleotides, the CDR3 is TGTGCCAGCAGTTTATGGACGAGCTCCTACAATGAGCAGTTCTTC. The genes are TRBV27 and TRBJ2-1; D not certain. In germline, CDR1 is MNHEY, CDR2 SMNVEV (reference sequence). This CDR3 is built from 15 residues. The V end was cut by 1 base, the J end by 0 bases, with 7 bases between.

In its sample, this clonotype was seen many times. This rearrangement joins TRBV20-1 to TRBJ2-7; D is ambiguous. The CDR3 length is 11 residues. The germline V gene has CDR1 DFQATT and CDR2 SNEGSKA (reference sequence). CDR3 nucleotide sequence: TGCAGCACCCTTATTACCTTCGAGCAGTACTTC. Translated, it gives CSTLITFEQYF.